The 27 T cell receptor beta chains below come from one sample, sequenced in a study of T cells in Graves' hyperthyroidism and ophthalmopathy. RNA transcripts yielded amplified TCR beta CDR3 regions. HTBI primers drove first-round RT-PCR of the TCR CDR3. TCRdb used MiXCR to reprocess the multiplex PCR reads, holding one entry per CDR3 protein. The sample lists about 610,000 distinct CDR3 sequences; 35% to 55% were seen once. The sample consisted of peripheral blood or thyroid tissue (not recorded which). These receptors were collected from a woman aged 18-30 years with Graves' hyperthyroidism.

V gene TRBV7-2 combines with J gene TRBJ2-7; TRBD1 is a possible D gene (5 bases). Trimming pared 1 base from V and 2 bases from J, leaving 12 bases between. CDR1 is SGHTA, CDR2 FQGNSA, per germline. The CDR3 length is 15 residues. CDR3 amino acids: CASSLDAGWTYEQYF. CDR3 sequence (DNA): TGTGCCAGCAGCTTAGATGCAGGGTGGACCTACGAGCAGTACTTC.

The V gene is TRBV19, the J gene TRBJ2-7; maybe TRBD1 (5 bases). Germline assignment: CDR1 LNHDA and CDR2 SQIVND (reference sequence). Trimming removed 10 bases at V and 7 bases at J, with 23 bases between. The CDR3 loop spans 14 amino acids. The CDR3 nucleotides read TGTGCCACACGATTAGGGGCCTCCTACAATGAGCAGTACTTC. Residues: CATRLGASYNEQYF.

This clonotype turned up a few times. This chain connects TRBV2 to TRBJ2-3; tentative D call: TRBD2 (6 bases). The CDR3 totals 12 residues. V lost 6 bases, J lost 5 bases, and 9 bases lay in between. CDR1 and CDR2 (germline): SNHLY, FYNNEI. CDR3 DNA: TGTGCCAGCAGGCGAGCGGGAGATACGCAGTATTTT. This sequence encodes CASRRAGDTQYF.

V usage is TRBV10-1 and J usage is TRBJ2-7, with 10 bases identical to TRBD1. The CDR3 has 14 amino acids. Germline CDR1 WNHNN, CDR2 SYGVQD (reference sequence). The junction had 1 base not matched to a gene; V was cut back by 2 bases and J by 3 bases. This CDR3 reads CASSEGQGVYEQYF. CDR3 DNA: TGCGCCAGCAGTGAGGGACAGGGGGTCTACGAGCAGTACTTC.

This clonotype was seen many times. The chain uses TRBV7-9 and TRBJ1-5; D not resolved. CDR1 and CDR2 from the germline V gene are SEHNR and FQNEAQ (reference sequence). Trimming shortened V by 5 bases and J by 0 bases, and 8 bases separated the two germline ends. The CDR3 spans 14 residues. Here the CDR3 reads CASSPQNSNQPQHF. CDR3 bases: TGTGCCAGCAGCCCACAGAATAGCAATCAGCCCCAGCATTTT.

This clonotype was seen more than once but under ten times. The chain combines TRBV27 with TRBJ1-5; tentatively, D is TRBD1 (5 bases). CDR1 and CDR2 from the germline V gene are MNHEY and SMNVEV (reference sequence). This CDR3 spans 12 amino acids. Between the trimmed V and J ends, which lost 3 bases and 8 bases, there was a span of 8 bases. Here the CDR3 reads CASSFWGEPQHF. The DNA of the CDR3 is TGTGCCAGCAGTTTTTGGGGGGAGCCCCAGCATTTT.

The chain is built from TRBV24-1 and TRBJ1-5; TRBD1 aligns across 9 bases. This CDR3 spans 15 amino acids. Germline V gene sequence: CDR1 KGHDR, CDR2 SFDVKD. The CDR3 region is CARDGGQGDNQPQHF. In nucleotides, the CDR3 is TGTGCTAGAGATGGGGGACAGGGCGACAATCAGCCCCAGCATTTT.

This clonotype was detected only once. The chain is built from TRBV15 and TRBJ1-6; 7 positions match TRBD1. This CDR3 is built from 18 residues. Trimming cost V 3 bases and J 6 bases; bases outside gene matches: 14. The V gene's germline CDR1 is LNHNV and CDR2 YYDKDF (reference sequence). CDR3 region: CATSSASPGQLFNSPLHF. The CDR3 DNA reads TGTGCCACCAGCAGCGCCTCCCCGGGACAGCTCTTTAATTCACCCCTCCACTTT.

There are many counts of this clonotype. This chain connects TRBV7-8 to TRBJ1-5; D perhaps matches TRBD1 (6 bases). CDR1 and CDR2 from the germline V gene are SGHVS and FQNEAQ. V lost 1 base and J lost 5, with 15 bases in between. The CDR3 contains 16 residues. In nucleotides, the CDR3 is TGTGCCAGCAGCTTAGGTACAGGGTCCCTCTATCAGCCCCAGCATTTT. This codes for CASSLGTGSLYQPQHF.

The rearrangement joins TRBV7-2 to TRBJ2-2; D could derive from TRBD1 or TRBD2 (5 bases each). V lost 3 bases and J 7 bases, leaving 21 bases between the germline ends. From germline, CDR1 is SGHTA and CDR2 FQGNSA. The CDR3 extends over 17 amino acids. The CDR3 DNA sequence: TGTGCCAGCAGCTTTTTGGTCGGGACCGAGGGATTCGGGGAGCTGTTTTTT. Encoded protein: CASSFLVGTEGFGELFF.

The genes are TRBV20-1 and TRBJ1-1; D is undetermined. The CDR3 totals 15 residues. Germline lookup yields CDR1 DFQATT and CDR2 SNEGSKA (reference sequence). V lost 6 bases to trimming and J lost 4 bases, with 21 bases between them. Written as DNA, the CDR3 is TGCAGTGCCAGCAGCCGAGGCGGGAGTAGCACTGAAGCTTTCTTT. Encoded protein: CSASSRGGSSTEAFF.

The table lists this clonotype with many counts. This chain connects TRBV4-2 to TRBJ2-2; D is unresolved. This CDR3 is 12 amino acids long. The V end was cut by 3 bases, the J end by 10 bases, with 9 bases between. Germline V lookup: CDR1 LGHNA, CDR2 YNFKEQ. The CDR3 sequence is CASSHPSEELFF. CDR3 DNA sequence: TGTGCCAGCAGCCACCCTTCGGAGGAGCTGTTTTTT.

This clonotype occurred a few times. The chain joins TRBV2 to TRBJ2-3, with TRBD2 matching 7 bases. CDR3 length: 14 residues. CDR1 is SNHLY and CDR2 is FYNNEI in the germline V gene. After removal of 6 bases from V and 2 bases from J, the junction contained 5 bases not matched to a gene. The CDR3 coding sequence is TGTGCCAGCAGAGAGCGGGGTAACACAGATACGCAGTATTTT. Translation gives CASRERGNTDTQYF.

The chain employs TRBV7-9 and TRBJ2-5; possibly TRBD2 for D (5 bases). From germline, CDR1 is SEHNR and CDR2 FQNEAQ (reference sequence). CDR3 length: 14 amino acids. The CDR3 DNA reads TGTGGGTCGGGAACCAGTACCTACCAAGAGACCCAGTACTTC. Translated, it gives CGSGTSTYQETQYF.

In the case of this clonotype: At one boundary the junction diverges from the germline segment, which might be a read error. The chain uses TRBV7-9 and TRBJ2-6, with D unresolved. CDR1 and CDR2 (germline): SEHNR, FQNEAQ (reference sequence). The length of the CDR3 is 12 residues. CDR3 bases: TGTGCCAGCAGCTTAGGGGACAACGTCCTGACTTTC. Amino acid sequence: CASSLGDNVLTF.

The V and J genes are TRBV6-4 and TRBJ1-1, with D hard to call. Trimming shortened V by 0 bases and J by 8 bases, and 13 bases separated the two germline ends. Germline lookup yields CDR1 MRHNA and CDR2 SNTAGT. This CDR3 is built from 14 residues. The CDR3 coding sequence is TGTGCCAGCAGTGACTCGGACCATCAGGCAGAAGCTTTCTTT. It encodes CASSDSDHQAEAFF.

This clonotype was recorded many times. The J gene is TRBJ2-6, the V gene TRBV7-3; D is unresolved. The ends were cut back, 5 bases at V and 1 base at J, with 9 bases in the middle. CDR1 is SGHTA and CDR2 is FQGTGA in the germline V gene. CDR3 size: 15 residues. The CDR3 sequence: CASSVGISGANVLTF. CDR3 nucleotides: TGTGCCAGCAGCGTTGGGATATCTGGGGCCAACGTCCTGACTTTC.

The rearrangement uses TRBV19 and TRBJ1-3, with D unclear. In germline, CDR1 is LNHDA, CDR2 SQIVND (reference sequence). Trimming removed 3 bases at V and 8 bases at J, with 5 bases between. This CDR3 spans 11 amino acids. This chain's CDR3 is CASSIGDTIYF. The CDR3 DNA reads TGTGCCAGTAGTATCGGGGACACCATATATTTT.

This clonotype showed up many times. The chain joins TRBV6-1 to TRBJ2-5, with D uncertain. There are 15 residues in the CDR3. Trimming cost V 2 bases and J 5 bases, with 15 bases left between them. In germline, CDR1 is MNHNS, CDR2 SASEGT. CDR3: CASSESVGIEETQYF. The CDR3 nucleotides are TGTGCCAGCAGTGAATCTGTAGGGATTGAGGAGACCCAGTACTTC.

The J gene is TRBJ1-3, the V gene TRBV15; D is ambiguous. The CDR3 spans 15 residues. V was pared by 11 bases and J by 0 bases, with 17 bases between. Germline CDR1 reads LNHNV; CDR2 reads YYDKDF (reference sequence). CDR3 in amino acids: CAWSVGVISGNTIYF. CDR3 DNA sequence: TGTGCCTGGAGTGTCGGGGTTATCTCTGGAAACACCATATATTTT.

J is TRBJ2-2 and V is TRBV20-1; the D gene could be TRBD1 or TRBD2 (5 bases each). This CDR3 has 12 residues. Per the germline V gene, CDR1 is DFQATT and CDR2 is SNEGSKA (reference sequence). V was shortened by 5 bases and J by 4 bases, with 8 bases between the two germline ends. Written as DNA, the CDR3 is TGCAGTGCTGAGGGGAGCACCGGGGAGCTGTTTTTT. It encodes CSAEGSTGELFF.

In this sample, this clonotype turned up once. The V gene is TRBV6-2 or TRBV6-3, the J gene TRBJ1-5; 9 bases are shared with TRBD1. Germline V gene lookup returns CDR1 MNHEY and CDR2 SVGEGT. This CDR3 region has 13 residues. J gave up 7 bases and V 11 bases, and 9 bases lay outside the gene matches. CDR3 DNA: TGTGCCGCTAGGTTCGGACAGGGGCAGCCCCAGCATTTT. Amino acid sequence: CAARFGQGQPQHF.

This chain uses TRBV9 with TRBJ1-5; tentative D call: TRBD1 (6 bases). CDR1 and CDR2 (germline): SGDLS, YYNGEE. There are 14 residues in the CDR3. The germline V and J ends were trimmed by 2 bases and 7 bases, with 13 bases remaining between them. The DNA of the CDR3 is TGTGCCAGCAGCGTGACACAGGGTTCCCAGCCCCAGCATTTT. It specifies CASSVTQGSQPQHF.

The genes are TRBV20-1 and TRBJ2-3; 9 bases line up with TRBD2. The germline CDR1 and CDR2 sequences are DFQATT and SNEGSKA (reference sequence). This CDR3 contains 15 residues. V shed 6 bases and J 5 bases; nucleotides not matched to a gene: 12. This chain's CDR3 is CSANSVAGVKDTQYF. Written as DNA, the CDR3 is TGCAGTGCCAATTCCGTAGCGGGAGTTAAAGATACGCAGTATTTT.

The rearrangement joins TRBV15 to TRBJ1-2; D may be TRBD1 (6 bases). This CDR3 is built from 13 residues. The V end was cut by 1 base, the J end by 6 bases, with 9 bases between. Germline V lookup: CDR1 LNHNV, CDR2 YYDKDF (reference sequence). The DNA for the CDR3 is TGTGCCACCAGCAGAGTTCGACAGGATGGCTACACCTTC. This gives the protein CATSRVRQDGYTF.

This clonotype came up many times. The chain carries TRBV29-1 and TRBJ2-7; perhaps TRBD1 as D (6 bases). The CDR3 is 12 amino acids. V lost 6 bases, J lost 1 base, and 10 bases lay in between. Germline V gene sequence: CDR1 SQVTM, CDR2 ANQGSEA. This CDR3 is CSVLGQSYEQYF. The CDR3 DNA reads TGCAGCGTACTTGGACAGTCCTACGAGCAGTACTTC.

This chain joins TRBV7-9 and TRBJ1-6; D not certain. The CDR3 sequence is 18 residues long. Germline CDR1 reads SEHNR; CDR2 reads FQNEAQ (reference sequence). V lost 5 bases and J lost 0, with 17 bases in between. In nucleotides, the CDR3 is TGTGCCAGCAGCACGTCCGGGATACTTAGCTCCTATAATTCACCCCTCCACTTT. Its translation: CASSTSGILSSYNSPLHF.